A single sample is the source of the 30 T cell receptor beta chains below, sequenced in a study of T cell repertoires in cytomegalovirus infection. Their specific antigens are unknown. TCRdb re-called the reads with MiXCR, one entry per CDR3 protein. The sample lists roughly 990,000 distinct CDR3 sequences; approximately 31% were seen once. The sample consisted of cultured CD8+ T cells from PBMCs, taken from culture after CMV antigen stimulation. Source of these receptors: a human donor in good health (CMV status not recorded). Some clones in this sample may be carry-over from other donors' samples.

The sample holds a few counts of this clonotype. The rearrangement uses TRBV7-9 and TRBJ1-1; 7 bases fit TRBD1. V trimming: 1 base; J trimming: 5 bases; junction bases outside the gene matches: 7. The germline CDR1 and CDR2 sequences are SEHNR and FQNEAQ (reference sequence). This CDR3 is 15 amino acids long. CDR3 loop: CASSLDLGGKTEAFF. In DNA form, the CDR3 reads TGTGCCAGCAGCTTAGATCTAGGGGGCAAAACTGAAGCTTTCTTT.

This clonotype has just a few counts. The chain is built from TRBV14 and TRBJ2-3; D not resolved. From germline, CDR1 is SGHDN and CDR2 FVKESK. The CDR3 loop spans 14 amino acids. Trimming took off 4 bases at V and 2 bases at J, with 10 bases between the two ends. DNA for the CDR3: TGTGCCAGCAGCCCTCTGGGATACACAGATACGCAGTATTTT. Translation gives CASSPLGYTDTQYF.

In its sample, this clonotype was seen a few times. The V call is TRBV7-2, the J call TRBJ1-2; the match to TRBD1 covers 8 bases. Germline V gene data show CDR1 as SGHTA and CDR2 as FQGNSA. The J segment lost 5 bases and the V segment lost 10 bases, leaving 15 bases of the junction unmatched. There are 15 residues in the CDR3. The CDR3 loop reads CATYSLQGEWYGYTF. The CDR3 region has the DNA TGTGCCACTTACTCCTTACAGGGGGAATGGTATGGCTACACCTTC.

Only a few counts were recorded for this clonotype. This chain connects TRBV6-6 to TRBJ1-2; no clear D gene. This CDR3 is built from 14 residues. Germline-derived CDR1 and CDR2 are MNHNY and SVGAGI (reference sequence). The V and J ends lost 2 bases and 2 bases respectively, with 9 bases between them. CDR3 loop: CASSYGEGNYGYTF. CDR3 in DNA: TGTGCCAGCAGTTACGGTGAAGGGAACTATGGCTACACCTTC.

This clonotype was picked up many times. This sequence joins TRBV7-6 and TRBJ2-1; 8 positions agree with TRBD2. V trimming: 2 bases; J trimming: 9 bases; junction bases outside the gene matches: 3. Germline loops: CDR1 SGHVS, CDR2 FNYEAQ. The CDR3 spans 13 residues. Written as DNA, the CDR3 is TGTGCCAGCAGCTTACAGCGGGGGAGTGAGCAGTTCTTC. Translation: CASSLQRGSEQFF.

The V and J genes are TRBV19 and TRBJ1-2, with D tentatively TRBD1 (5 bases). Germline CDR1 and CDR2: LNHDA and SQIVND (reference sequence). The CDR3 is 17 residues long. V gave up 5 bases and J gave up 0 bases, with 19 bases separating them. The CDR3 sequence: CASSWWGGRTSNYGYTF. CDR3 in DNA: TGTGCCAGTAGTTGGTGGGGCGGCAGAACCTCTAACTATGGCTACACCTTC.

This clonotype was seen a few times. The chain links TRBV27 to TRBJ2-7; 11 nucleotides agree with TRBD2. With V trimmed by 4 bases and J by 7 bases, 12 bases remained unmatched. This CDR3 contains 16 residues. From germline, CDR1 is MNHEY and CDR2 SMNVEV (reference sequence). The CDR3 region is CASSYLPLTSGVEQYF. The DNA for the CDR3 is TGTGCCAGCAGTTACCTTCCGCTGACTAGCGGGGTTGAGCAGTACTTC.

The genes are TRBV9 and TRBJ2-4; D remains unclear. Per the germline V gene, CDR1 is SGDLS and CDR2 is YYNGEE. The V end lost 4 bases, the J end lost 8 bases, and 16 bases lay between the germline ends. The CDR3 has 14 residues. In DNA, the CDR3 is TGTGCCAGCAGCACCCTAGGCGACGGAGACATTCAGTACTTC. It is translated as CASSTLGDGDIQYF.

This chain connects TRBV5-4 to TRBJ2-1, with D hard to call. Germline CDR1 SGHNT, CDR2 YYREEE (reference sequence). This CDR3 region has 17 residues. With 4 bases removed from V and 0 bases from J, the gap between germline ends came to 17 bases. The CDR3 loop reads CASSHGPDDSSYNEQFF. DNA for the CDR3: TGTGCCAGCAGCCATGGACCGGATGATAGCTCCTACAATGAGCAGTTCTTC.

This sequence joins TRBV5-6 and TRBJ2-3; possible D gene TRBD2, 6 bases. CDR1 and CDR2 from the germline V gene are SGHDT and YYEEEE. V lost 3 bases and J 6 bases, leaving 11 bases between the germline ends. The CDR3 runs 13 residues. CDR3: CASSSGGKDTQYF. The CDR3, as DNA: TGTGCCAGCAGCTCCGGGGGTAAGGATACGCAGTATTTT. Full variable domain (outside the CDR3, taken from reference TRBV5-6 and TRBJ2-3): DAGVTQSPTHLIKTRGQQVTLRCSPKSGHDTVSWYQQALGQGPQFIFQYYEEEERQRGNFPDRFSGHQFPNYSSELNVNALLLGDSALYLCASSSGGKDTQYFGPGTRLTVL.

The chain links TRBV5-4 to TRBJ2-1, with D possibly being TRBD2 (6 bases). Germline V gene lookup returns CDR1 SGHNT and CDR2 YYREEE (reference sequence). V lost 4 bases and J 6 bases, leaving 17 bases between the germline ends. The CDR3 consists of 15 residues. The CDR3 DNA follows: TGTGCCAGCAGCCTTAGCGGAAATGGGCTCAATGAGCAGTTCTTC. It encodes CASSLSGNGLNEQFF.

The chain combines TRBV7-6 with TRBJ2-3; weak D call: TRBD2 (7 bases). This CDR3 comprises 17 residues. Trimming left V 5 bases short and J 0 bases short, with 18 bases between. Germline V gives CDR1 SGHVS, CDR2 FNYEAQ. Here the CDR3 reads CASSPPVGGRSTDTQYF. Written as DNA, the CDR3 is TGTGCCAGCAGCCCACCTGTGGGGGGGCGAAGCACAGATACGCAGTATTTT.

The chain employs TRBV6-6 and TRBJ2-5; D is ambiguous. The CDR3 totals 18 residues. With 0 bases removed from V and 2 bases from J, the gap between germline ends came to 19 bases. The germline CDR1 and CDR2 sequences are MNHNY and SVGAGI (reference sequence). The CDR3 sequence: CASSYSRSSAALQETQYF. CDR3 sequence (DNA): TGTGCCAGCAGTTACTCTCGATCCTCGGCGGCCCTACAAGAGACCCAGTACTTC.

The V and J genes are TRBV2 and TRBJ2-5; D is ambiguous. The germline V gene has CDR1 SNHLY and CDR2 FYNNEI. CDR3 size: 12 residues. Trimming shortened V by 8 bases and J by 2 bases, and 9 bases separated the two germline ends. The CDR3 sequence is CASSGEQETQYF. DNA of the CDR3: TGTGCCAGCTCCGGAGAGCAAGAGACCCAGTACTTC.

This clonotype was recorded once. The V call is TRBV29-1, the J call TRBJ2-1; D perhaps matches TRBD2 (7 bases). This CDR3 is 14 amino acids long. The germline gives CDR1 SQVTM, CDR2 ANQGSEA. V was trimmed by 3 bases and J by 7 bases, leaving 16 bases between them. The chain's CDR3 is CSVDGGGPRNEQFF. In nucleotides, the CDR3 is TGCAGCGTTGATGGGGGGGGGCCAAGGAATGAGCAGTTCTTC.

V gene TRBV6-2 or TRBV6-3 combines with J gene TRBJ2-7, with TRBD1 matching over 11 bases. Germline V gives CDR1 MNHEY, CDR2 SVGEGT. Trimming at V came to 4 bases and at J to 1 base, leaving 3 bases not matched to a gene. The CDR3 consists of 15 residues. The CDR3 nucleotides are TGTGCCAGCAGTTGGGGGACAGGGGGTTCCTACGAGCAGTACGTC. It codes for CASSWGTGGSYEQYV.

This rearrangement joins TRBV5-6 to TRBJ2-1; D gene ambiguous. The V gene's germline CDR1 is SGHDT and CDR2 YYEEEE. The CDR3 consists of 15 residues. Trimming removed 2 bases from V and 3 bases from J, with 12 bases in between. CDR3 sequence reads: CASSFSNGVYNEQFF. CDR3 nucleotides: TGTGCCAGCAGCTTTTCAAATGGGGTCTACAATGAGCAGTTCTTC.

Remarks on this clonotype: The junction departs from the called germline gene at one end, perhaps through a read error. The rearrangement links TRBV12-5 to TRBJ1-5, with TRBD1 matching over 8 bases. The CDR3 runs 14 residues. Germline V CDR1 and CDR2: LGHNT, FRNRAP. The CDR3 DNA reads TGTGCTAGCGGCCCAGGGGGCTGGGATCAGTCCCAGCATTTT. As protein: CASGPGGWDQSQHF.

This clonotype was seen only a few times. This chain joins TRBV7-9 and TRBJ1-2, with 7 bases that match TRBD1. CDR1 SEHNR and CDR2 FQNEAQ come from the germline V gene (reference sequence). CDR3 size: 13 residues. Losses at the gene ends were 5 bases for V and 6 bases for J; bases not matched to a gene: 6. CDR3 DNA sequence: TGTGCCAGCAGCATTGACAGGGCGAATGGCTACACCTTC. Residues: CASSIDRANGYTF.

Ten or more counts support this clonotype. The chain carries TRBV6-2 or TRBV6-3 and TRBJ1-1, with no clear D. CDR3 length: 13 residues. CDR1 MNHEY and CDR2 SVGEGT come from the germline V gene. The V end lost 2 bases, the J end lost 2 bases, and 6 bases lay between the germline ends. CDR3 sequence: CASSYVLNTEAFF. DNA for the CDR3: TGTGCCAGCAGTTACGTACTTAACACTGAAGCTTTCTTT.

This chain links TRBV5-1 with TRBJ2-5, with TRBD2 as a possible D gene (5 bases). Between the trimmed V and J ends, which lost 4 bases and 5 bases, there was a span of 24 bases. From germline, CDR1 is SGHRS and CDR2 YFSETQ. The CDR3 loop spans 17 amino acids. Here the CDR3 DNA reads TGCGCCAGCAGCCACGGAGTGGAAAGGGCGGGTTGGGAGACCCAGTACTTC. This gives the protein CASSHGVERAGWETQYF. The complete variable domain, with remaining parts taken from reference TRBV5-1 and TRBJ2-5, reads KAGVTQTPRYLIKTRGQQVTLSCSPISGHRSVSWYQQTPGQGLQFLFEYFSETQRNKGNFPGRFSGRQFSNSRSEMNVSTLELGDSALYLCASSHGVERAGWETQYFGPGTRLLVL.

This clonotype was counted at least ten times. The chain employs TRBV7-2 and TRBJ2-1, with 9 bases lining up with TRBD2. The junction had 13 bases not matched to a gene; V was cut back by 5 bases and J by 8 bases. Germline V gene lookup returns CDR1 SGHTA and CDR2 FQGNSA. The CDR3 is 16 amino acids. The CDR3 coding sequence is TGTGCCAGCAGCCCCGGGGATTGGCGGGGGGGCCATGAGCAGTTCTTC. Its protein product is CASSPGDWRGGHEQFF.

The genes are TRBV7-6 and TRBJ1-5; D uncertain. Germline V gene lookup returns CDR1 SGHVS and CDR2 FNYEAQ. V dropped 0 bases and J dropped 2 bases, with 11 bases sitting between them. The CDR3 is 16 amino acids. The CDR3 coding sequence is TGTGCCAGCAGCTTAGCTTCAGGCTTTGGCAATCAGCCCCAGCATTTT. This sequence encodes CASSLASGFGNQPQHF.

CDR3: CASSVGSGAYEQYF. CDR3 DNA sequence: TGCGCCAGCAGCGTCGGGAGTGGGGCCTACGAGCAGTACTTC. The V and J genes are TRBV5-1 and TRBJ2-7; D is possibly TRBD2 (6 bases). There are 14 residues in the CDR3. CDR1 SGHRS and CDR2 YFSETQ come from the germline V gene. V lost 4 bases and J lost 2, with 13 bases in between.

The CDR3 DNA follows: TGCAGTGCACGTTACGCGGGACAGCATACCTACGAGCAGTACTTC. As protein: CSARYAGQHTYEQYF. This chain links TRBV20-1 with TRBJ2-7; D is possibly TRBD1 (7 bases). The V end was cut by 6 bases, the J end by 2 bases, with 20 bases between. The CDR3 is 15 amino acids. Germline CDR1 and CDR2: DFQATT and SNEGSKA (reference sequence).

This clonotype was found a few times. Written as DNA, the CDR3 is TGTGCCACCAGCAGGTCACAACCCGGGACAGGGAACTACGAGCAGTACGTC. Translated, it gives CATSRSQPGTGNYEQYV. The V and J genes are TRBV15 and TRBJ2-7, with 9 bases matching TRBD1. Germline assignment: CDR1 LNHNV and CDR2 YYDKDF (reference sequence). CDR3 length: 17 residues. J lost 3 bases, V lost 3 bases, and 12 bases had no gene match.

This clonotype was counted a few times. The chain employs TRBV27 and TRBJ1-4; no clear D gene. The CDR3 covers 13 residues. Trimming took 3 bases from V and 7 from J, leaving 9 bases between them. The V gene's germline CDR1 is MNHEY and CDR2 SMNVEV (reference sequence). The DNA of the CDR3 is TGTGCCAGCAGTTTCCCGGGAACTGAAAAACTGTTTTTT. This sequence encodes CASSFPGTEKLFF.

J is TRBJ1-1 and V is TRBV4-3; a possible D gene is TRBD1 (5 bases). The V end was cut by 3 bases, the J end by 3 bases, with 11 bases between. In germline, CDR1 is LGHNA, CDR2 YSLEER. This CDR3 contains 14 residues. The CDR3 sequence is CASSQGGGYTEAFF. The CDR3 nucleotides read TGCGCCAGCAGCCAGGGGGGGGGTTACACTGAAGCTTTCTTT.

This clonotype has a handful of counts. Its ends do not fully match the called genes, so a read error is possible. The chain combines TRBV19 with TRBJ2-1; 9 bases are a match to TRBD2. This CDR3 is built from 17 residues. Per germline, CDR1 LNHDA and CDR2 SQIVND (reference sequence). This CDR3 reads CASSIKMGGGGKNEQFF. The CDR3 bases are TGTGCCAGCAGTATAAAGATGGGCGGGGGGGGAAAGAATGAGCAGTTCTTC.

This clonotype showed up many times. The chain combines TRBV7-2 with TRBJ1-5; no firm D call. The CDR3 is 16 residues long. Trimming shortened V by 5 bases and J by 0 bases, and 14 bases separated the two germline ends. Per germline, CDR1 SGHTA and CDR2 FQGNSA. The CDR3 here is CASSPWTDNSNQPQHF. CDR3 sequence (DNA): TGTGCCAGCAGCCCCTGGACGGATAATAGCAATCAGCCCCAGCATTTT.